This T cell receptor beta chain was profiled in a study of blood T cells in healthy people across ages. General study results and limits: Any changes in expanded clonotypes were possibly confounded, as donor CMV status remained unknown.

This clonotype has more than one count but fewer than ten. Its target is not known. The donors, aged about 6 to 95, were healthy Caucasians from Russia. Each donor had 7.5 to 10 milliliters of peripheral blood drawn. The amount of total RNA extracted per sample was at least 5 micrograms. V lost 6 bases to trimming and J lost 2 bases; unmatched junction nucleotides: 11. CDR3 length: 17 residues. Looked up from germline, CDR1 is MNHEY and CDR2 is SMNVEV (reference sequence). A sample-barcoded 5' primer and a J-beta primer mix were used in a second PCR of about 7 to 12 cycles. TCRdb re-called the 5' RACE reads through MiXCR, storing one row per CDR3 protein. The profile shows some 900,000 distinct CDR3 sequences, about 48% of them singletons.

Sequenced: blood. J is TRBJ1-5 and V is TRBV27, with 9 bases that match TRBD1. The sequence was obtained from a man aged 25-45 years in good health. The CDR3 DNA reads TGTGCCAGCAGCCCCCGACAGGGGGGACGGGGCAATCAGCCCCAGCATTTT. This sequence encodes CASSPRQGGRGNQPQHF.